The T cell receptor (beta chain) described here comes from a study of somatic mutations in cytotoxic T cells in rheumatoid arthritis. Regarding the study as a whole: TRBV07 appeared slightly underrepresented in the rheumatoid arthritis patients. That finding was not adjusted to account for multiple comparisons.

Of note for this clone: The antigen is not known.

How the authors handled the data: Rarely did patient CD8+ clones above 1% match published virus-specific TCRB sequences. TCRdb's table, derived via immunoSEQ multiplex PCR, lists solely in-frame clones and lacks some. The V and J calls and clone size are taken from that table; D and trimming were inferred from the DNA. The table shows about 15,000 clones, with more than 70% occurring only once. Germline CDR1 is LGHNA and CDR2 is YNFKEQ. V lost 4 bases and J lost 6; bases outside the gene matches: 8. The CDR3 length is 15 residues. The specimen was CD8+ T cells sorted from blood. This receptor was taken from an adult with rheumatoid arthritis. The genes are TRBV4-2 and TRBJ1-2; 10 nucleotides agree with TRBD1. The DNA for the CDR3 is TGTGCCAGCAGCCCCTTACAGACAGGGGGCGATGGCTACACCTTC. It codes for CASSPLQTGGDGYTF.